This TCR beta chain was observed in a study of TIL therapy for anti-PD-1-resistant metastatic lung cancer. Across the whole study: Most patients had lung adenocarcinoma; four tumors were EGFR-mutant, two ALK-rearranged; half smoked currently or formerly.

The libraries were made with immunoSEQ v3. Clones were read by immunoSEQ multiplex PCR, and TCRdb kept only the in-frame ones, dropping some. The table records 55,000 to 65,000 clones, around 79% of them present only once. Trimming removed 3 bases from V and 0 bases from J; junction bases left unmatched: 2. Germline CDR1 and CDR2: SGDLS and YYNGEE. The CDR3 totals 16 residues. Time point here: pre-treatment sample, taken before nivolumab and TIL therapy. Sequenced material: blood, taken at baseline. This sequence joins TRBV9 and TRBJ2-7; 14 nucleotides align to TRBD2. The source is a person aged 25 to 85 with non-small cell lung cancer. This CDR3 is CASSAGLAGGSYEQYF. In DNA, the CDR3 is TGTGCCAGCAGCGCAGGACTAGCGGGGGGCTCCTACGAGCAGTACTTC.